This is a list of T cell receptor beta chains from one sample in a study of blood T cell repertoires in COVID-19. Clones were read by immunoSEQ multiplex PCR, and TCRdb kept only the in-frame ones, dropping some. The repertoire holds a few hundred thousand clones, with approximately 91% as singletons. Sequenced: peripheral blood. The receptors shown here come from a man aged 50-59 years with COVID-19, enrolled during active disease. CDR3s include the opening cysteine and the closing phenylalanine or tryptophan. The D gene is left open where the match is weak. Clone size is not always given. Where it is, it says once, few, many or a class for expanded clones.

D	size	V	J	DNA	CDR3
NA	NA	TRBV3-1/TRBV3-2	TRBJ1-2	TGTGCCAGCAGCCAAGATCCCAGGGCCTCCTATGGCTACACCTTC	CASSQDPRASYGYTF
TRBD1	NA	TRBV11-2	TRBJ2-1	TGTGCCAGCAGTAATGACAGGGAAGTGGGCAATGAGCAGTTCTTC	CASSNDREVGNEQFF
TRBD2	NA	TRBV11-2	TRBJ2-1	TGTGCCAGCAGCTTAGTGGGGGGGGTCGATGAGCAGTTCTTC	CASSLVGGVDEQFF
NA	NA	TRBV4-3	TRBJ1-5	TGCGCCAGCAGCGGAGGCGGCAATCAGCCCCAGCATTTT	CASSGGGNQPQHF
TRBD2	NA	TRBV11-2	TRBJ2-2	TGTGCCAGCAGCTTATTAGCGGGAGGGTACACCGGGGAGCTGTTTTTT	CASSLLAGGYTGELFF
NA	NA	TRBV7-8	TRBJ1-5	TGTGCCAGCAGCCCGGGGGGAAGCAATCAGCCCCAGCATTTT	CASSPGGSNQPQHF
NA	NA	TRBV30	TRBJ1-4	TGTGCCTGGAGTGGAGACAGCTTAAATGAAAAACTGTTTTTT	CAWSGDSLNEKLFF
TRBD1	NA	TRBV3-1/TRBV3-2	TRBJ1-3	TGTGCCAGCACGCCACAGGGGGGGTCTGGAAACACCATATATTTT	CASTPQGGSGNTIYF
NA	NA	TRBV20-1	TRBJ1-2	TGCAGTGCTAGTGTCAGGGATGGCTACACCTTC	CSASVRDGYTF
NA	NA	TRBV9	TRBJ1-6	TGTGCCAGCAGCGTAGATTCAGGGAATAATTCACCCCTCCACTTT	CASSVDSGNNSPLHF
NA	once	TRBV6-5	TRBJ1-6	TGTGCCAGCCGCGACCAGGGGAATTCACCCCTCCACTTT	CASRDQGNSPLHF
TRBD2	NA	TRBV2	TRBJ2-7	TGTGCCAGCAGTGAATCTGGCGGGGGGCCCTACGAGCAGTACTTC	CASSESGGGPYEQYF
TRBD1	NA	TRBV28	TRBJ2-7	TGTGCCAGCAGTCTTGCACCCGACAGGGTTGGTGATGAGGCTCTCCCTTGGCCACGATTGGAGCAGTACTTC	CASSLAPDRVGDEALPWPRLEQYF
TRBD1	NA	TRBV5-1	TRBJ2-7	TGCGCCAGCAGCTCCCAGGGACAGGGAACCTACGAGCAGTACTTC	CASSSQGQGTYEQYF
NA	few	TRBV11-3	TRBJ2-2	TGTGCCAGCAGCTTATTCCAGGGCGGCGGGGAGCTGTTTTTT	CASSLFQGGGELFF
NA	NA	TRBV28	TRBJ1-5	TGTGCCAGCAGTTTCTTAGACCGGGACAATCAGCCCCAGCATTTT	CASSFLDRDNQPQHF
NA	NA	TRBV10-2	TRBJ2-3	TGCGCCAGTAGCGCGTCAGATACGCAGTATTTT	CASSASDTQYF
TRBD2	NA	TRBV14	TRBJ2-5	TGTGCCAGCAGCCCGGGACTAGCGGGAGGTCAAGAGACCCAGTACTTC	CASSPGLAGGQETQYF
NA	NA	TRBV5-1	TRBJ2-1	TGCGCCAGCAGCACAGACCTCTACAATGAGCAGTTCTTC	CASSTDLYNEQFF
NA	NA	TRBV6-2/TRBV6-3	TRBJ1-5	TGTGCCAGCAGTTACGTGTGGGCAGGGGAATCGGTAGGTCAGCCCCAGCATTTT	CASSYVWAGESVGQPQHF
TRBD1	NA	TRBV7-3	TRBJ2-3	TGTGCCAGCAGCTTAAAGTCGCCCCGACAGGGGTTCCCAGATACGCAGTATTTT	CASSLKSPRQGFPDTQYF
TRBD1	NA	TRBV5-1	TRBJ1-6	TGCGCCAGCAGCGCCGGCTGGACGGGGGGACAGGGCCATAATTCACCCCTCCACTTT	CASSAGWTGGQGHNSPLHF
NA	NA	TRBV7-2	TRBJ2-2	TGTGCCAGCAGCTTAGGGGCTCACACCGGGGAGCTGTTTTTT	CASSLGAHTGELFF
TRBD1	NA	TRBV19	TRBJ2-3	TGTGCCAGTAGTATTCCGGGACAGGGGGCCGCAGATACGCAGTATTTT	CASSIPGQGAADTQYF
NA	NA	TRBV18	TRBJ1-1	TGTGCCAGCTCACAGAAGACTGAGGAAGCTTTCTTT	CASSQKTEEAFF
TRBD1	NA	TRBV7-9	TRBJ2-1	TGTGCCAGCAGCTTAACCTATATCAGACAGGGGGACTACAATGAGCAGTTCTTC	CASSLTYIRQGDYNEQFF
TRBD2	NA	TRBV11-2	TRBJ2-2	TGTGCCAGCAGCTTAGAGGGGGTAGCGGGGCCAAACACCGGGGAGCTGTTTTTT	CASSLEGVAGPNTGELFF
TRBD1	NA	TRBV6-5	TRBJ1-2	TGTGCCAGCAGTTGGGACAGGAACAACTATGGCTACACCTTC	CASSWDRNNYGYTF
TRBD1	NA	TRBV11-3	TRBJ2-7	TGTGCCAGCAGCCAGGGACAGGCCAACGAGCAGTACTTC	CASSQGQANEQYF
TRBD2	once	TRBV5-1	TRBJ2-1	TGCGCCAGCAGCTTGGTCCCTAGCGGTAACCCGCACAATGAGCAGTTCTTC	CASSLVPSGNPHNEQFF
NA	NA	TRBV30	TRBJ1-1	TGTGCCCTAAACCGGGACACCCTCGAGGTTGAAGCTTTCTTT	CALNRDTLEVEAFF
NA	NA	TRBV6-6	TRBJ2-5	TGTGCCAGCAGTATTGGGCCAGAGACCCAGTACTTC	CASSIGPETQYF
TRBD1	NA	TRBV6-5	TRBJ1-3	TGTGCCAGCACGGGACAGAGTCCTGGAAACACCATATATTTT	CASTGQSPGNTIYF